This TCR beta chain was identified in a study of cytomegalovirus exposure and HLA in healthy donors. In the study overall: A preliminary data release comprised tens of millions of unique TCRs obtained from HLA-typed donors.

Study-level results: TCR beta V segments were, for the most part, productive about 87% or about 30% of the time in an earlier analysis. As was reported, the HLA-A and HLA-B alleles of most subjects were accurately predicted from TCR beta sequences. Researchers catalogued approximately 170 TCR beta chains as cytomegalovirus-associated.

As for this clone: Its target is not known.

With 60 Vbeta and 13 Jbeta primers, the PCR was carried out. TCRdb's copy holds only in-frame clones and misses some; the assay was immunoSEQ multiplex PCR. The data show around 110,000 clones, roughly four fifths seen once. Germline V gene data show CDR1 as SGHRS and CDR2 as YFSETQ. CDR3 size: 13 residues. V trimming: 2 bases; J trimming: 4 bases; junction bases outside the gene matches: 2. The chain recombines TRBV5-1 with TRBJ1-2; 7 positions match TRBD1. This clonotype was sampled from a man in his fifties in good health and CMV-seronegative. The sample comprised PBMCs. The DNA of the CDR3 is TGCGCCAGCAGCTTCCGGGACAGCTATGGCTACACCTTC. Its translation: CASSFRDSYGYTF.